These T cell receptor beta chains were read from a single sample in a study of a mutant IDH1 vaccine in newly diagnosed glioma. The table came from immunoSEQ multiplex PCR; TCRdb's copy has only in-frame clones and leaves some out. The sample shows about 44,000 clones, around 90% of them seen only once. The antigens of these receptors remain unknown. The sequences come from PBMCs, collected from a glioma patient whose treatment included an IDH1 peptide vaccine. Receptors were obtained from a man in his fifties with glioma. CDR3s include the opening cysteine and the closing phenylalanine or tryptophan. The D gene is left open where the match is weak. Rows give clone size only sometimes, using once, few, many, or a class for an expanded clone.

D gene: -
J gene: TRBJ1-2
V gene: TRBV2
clone size: -
CDR3 DNA: TGTGCCAGCAGTGAGACCGCGGGGTCCGTTGGCTACACCTTC
CDR3 protein: CASSETAGSVGYTF

D gene: -
J gene: TRBJ2-3
V gene: TRBV10-2
clone size: -
CDR3 DNA: TGCGCCAGCAAACGGGAGTCTTCGGTAGATACGCAGTATTTT
CDR3 protein: CASKRESSVDTQYF

D gene: TRBD2
J gene: TRBJ2-3
V gene: TRBV2
clone size: -
CDR3 DNA: TGTGCCAGCACTGATAGCGGGGGGGTGAGGACAGATACGCAGTATTTT
CDR3 protein: CASTDSGGVRTDTQYF

D gene: TRBD1
J gene: TRBJ2-1
V gene: TRBV30
clone size: -
CDR3 DNA: TGTGCCTGGAGCCTGACAGGGCGATGGGACAATGAGCAGTTCTTC
CDR3 protein: CAWSLTGRWDNEQFF

D gene: TRBD2
J gene: TRBJ2-5
V gene: TRBV2
clone size: -
CDR3 DNA: TGTGCCAGCAGTGTTGGTAGCGGGGGGGTTAGGGAGACCCAGTACTTC
CDR3 protein: CASSVGSGGVRETQYF

D gene: TRBD1
J gene: TRBJ1-2
V gene: TRBV6-6
clone size: once
CDR3 DNA: TGTGCCAGCAGTTTGCCGGGACAGGGGACGCGAGGCTACACCTTC
CDR3 protein: CASSLPGQGTRGYTF

D gene: TRBD1
J gene: TRBJ2-7
V gene: TRBV5-4
clone size: -
CDR3 DNA: TGTGCCAGCAGCTGGAAAACAGGGGACCCCTACGAGCAGTACTTC
CDR3 protein: CASSWKTGDPYEQYF

D gene: -
J gene: TRBJ2-2
V gene: TRBV28
clone size: -
CDR3 DNA: TGTGCCAGCAGTTTGAGGTCCACGAACACCGGGGAGCTGTTTTTT
CDR3 protein: CASSLRSTNTGELFF

D gene: TRBD2
J gene: TRBJ2-1
V gene: TRBV5-4
clone size: -
CDR3 DNA: TGTGCCAGCAGCTCCCTGACTAGCGGGGGGAGCTATGAGCAGTTCTTC
CDR3 protein: CASSSLTSGGSYEQFF

D gene: -
J gene: TRBJ2-3
V gene: TRBV9
clone size: -
CDR3 DNA: TGTGCCAGCAGCTCACAGCAGCAGCATCCCACAGATACGCAGTATTTT
CDR3 protein: CASSSQQQHPTDTQYF

D gene: TRBD1
J gene: TRBJ1-4
V gene: TRBV5-1
clone size: -
CDR3 DNA: TGCGCCAGCACCAAAGGGACAGGGATTGAAAAACTGTTTTTT
CDR3 protein: CASTKGTGIEKLFF

D gene: -
J gene: TRBJ2-1
V gene: TRBV12-5
clone size: -
CDR3 DNA: TGTGCTAGTGGTTTGCGTACAGGCAGTGCCTTAACCTACAATGAGCAGTTCTTC
CDR3 protein: CASGLRTGSALTYNEQFF

D gene: TRBD1
J gene: TRBJ2-1
V gene: TRBV19
clone size: once
CDR3 DNA: TGTGCCAGTAGTACTACAGGGGGAATCGGTGCTGAGCAGTTCTTC
CDR3 protein: CASSTTGGIGAEQFF

D gene: -
J gene: TRBJ1-5
V gene: TRBV5-4
clone size: -
CDR3 DNA: TGTGCCAGCAAAGATCAGCCCCAGCATTTT
CDR3 protein: CASKDQPQHF

D gene: -
J gene: TRBJ2-3
V gene: TRBV2
clone size: once
CDR3 DNA: TGTGCCAGCAGTGAAGTCCCCACATATACGCAGTATTTT
CDR3 protein: CASSEVPTYTQYF

D gene: -
J gene: TRBJ1-1
V gene: TRBV7-9
clone size: -
CDR3 DNA: TGTGCCAGCAGCAGCTTAGTGGGGGGGACTTATGAAGCTTTCTTT
CDR3 protein: CASSSLVGGTYEAFF

D gene: -
J gene: TRBJ2-1
V gene: TRBV6-5
clone size: -
CDR3 DNA: TGTGCCAGCAGTTTCCATGGGACAAACAATGAGCAGTTCTTC
CDR3 protein: CASSFHGTNNEQFF

D gene: TRBD2
J gene: TRBJ2-3
V gene: TRBV5-1
clone size: -
CDR3 DNA: TGCGCCAGCAGCTTAGTAGCGGGGAGCACAGATACGCAGTATTTT
CDR3 protein: CASSLVAGSTDTQYF

D gene: TRBD2
J gene: TRBJ2-5
V gene: TRBV28
clone size: -
CDR3 DNA: TGTGCCAGCAGTCTACCGGGGACTAGCGGGAGGGCCCAGGAGACCCAGTACTTC
CDR3 protein: CASSLPGTSGRAQETQYF

D gene: TRBD1
J gene: TRBJ2-7
V gene: TRBV19
clone size: -
CDR3 DNA: TGTGCCAGTCGCTTCAGGGGGCAAGGATACGAGCAGTACTTC
CDR3 protein: CASRFRGQGYEQYF

D gene: TRBD1
J gene: TRBJ1-1
V gene: TRBV15
clone size: -
CDR3 DNA: TGTGCCACCAGCAGAGGGACAGGGGGCTTGACTGAAGCTTTCTTT
CDR3 protein: CATSRGTGGLTEAFF

D gene: -
J gene: TRBJ2-7
V gene: TRBV19
clone size: -
CDR3 DNA: TGTGCCAGTAGTATAAGTAGGGCGGACGAGCAGTACTTC
CDR3 protein: CASSISRADEQYF

D gene: -
J gene: TRBJ1-1
V gene: TRBV6-1
clone size: -
CDR3 DNA: TGTGCCAGCATCAGGGGTGACAACATGAACACTGAAGCTTTCTTT
CDR3 protein: CASIRGDNMNTEAFF

D gene: TRBD1
J gene: TRBJ1-1
V gene: TRBV15
clone size: -
CDR3 DNA: TGTGCCACCAGCAGGGTCCGGGACAGGAGGCAGAATACTGAAGCTTTCTTT
CDR3 protein: CATSRVRDRRQNTEAFF

D gene: -
J gene: TRBJ1-2
V gene: TRBV30
clone size: -
CDR3 DNA: TGTGCCCATTCGCGGGGCGTAGGCGGCTACACCTTC
CDR3 protein: CAHSRGVGGYTF

D gene: -
J gene: TRBJ2-5
V gene: TRBV5-4
clone size: -
CDR3 DNA: TGTGCCAGCAGCTACTTGGCGGGCCCCATAGAGACCCAGTACTTC
CDR3 protein: CASSYLAGPIETQYF

D gene: -
J gene: TRBJ2-7
V gene: TRBV5-1
clone size: -
CDR3 DNA: TGCGCCAGCAGCTTGGGGGCGGGGTCCTACGAGCAGTACTTC
CDR3 protein: CASSLGAGSYEQYF

D gene: -
J gene: TRBJ1-4
V gene: TRBV4-3
clone size: -
CDR3 DNA: TGCGCCAGCAGCCAAGGGCAGACTAATGATGAAAAACTGTTTTTT
CDR3 protein: CASSQGQTNDEKLFF

D gene: TRBD2
J gene: TRBJ2-1
V gene: TRBV5-6
clone size: -
CDR3 DNA: TGTGCCAGCAGCTTTGAGACTAGCGGCCCCGAGGATGAGCAGTTCTTC
CDR3 protein: CASSFETSGPEDEQFF

D gene: -
J gene: TRBJ1-3
V gene: TRBV30
clone size: few
CDR3 DNA: TGTGCCTGGAGACAGGTAGCCTCTGGAAACACCATATATTTT
CDR3 protein: CAWRQVASGNTIYF

D gene: TRBD1
J gene: TRBJ2-4
V gene: TRBV4-1
clone size: -
CDR3 DNA: TGCGCCAGCAGCGACCACCGGGACAGAAAAAACATTCAGTACTTC
CDR3 protein: CASSDHRDRKNIQYF

D gene: TRBD1
J gene: TRBJ1-1
V gene: TRBV18
clone size: -
CDR3 DNA: TGTGCCAGCTCATCCCCAGGGGGTCGGACTGAAGCTTTCTTT
CDR3 protein: CASSSPGGRTEAFF

D gene: TRBD1
J gene: TRBJ2-5
V gene: TRBV6-1
clone size: -
CDR3 DNA: TGTGCCAGCAGTGAGAGGGGGCGGGAGACCCAGTACTTC
CDR3 protein: CASSERGRETQYF

D gene: TRBD1
J gene: TRBJ2-7
V gene: TRBV5-1
clone size: -
CDR3 DNA: TGCGCCAGCAGCTTGCGGACAGGGGGGTCGCAGGAGCAGTACTTC
CDR3 protein: CASSLRTGGSQEQYF

D gene: -
J gene: TRBJ2-7
V gene: TRBV19
clone size: -
CDR3 DNA: TGTGCCAGTAGTACCGGGAGTCCCTACGAGCAGTACTTC
CDR3 protein: CASSTGSPYEQYF

D gene: -
J gene: TRBJ2-7
V gene: TRBV10-3
clone size: once
CDR3 DNA: TGTGCCATCAGTGAGATAACCTACGAGCAGTACTTC
CDR3 protein: CAISEITYEQYF

D gene: TRBD1
J gene: TRBJ1-1
V gene: TRBV2
clone size: -
CDR3 DNA: TGTGCCAGCAGGACAGGGCTGGGAGCTTTCTTT
CDR3 protein: CASRTGLGAFF

D gene: -
J gene: TRBJ2-1
V gene: TRBV13
clone size: once
CDR3 DNA: TGTGCCAGCAGCTTAGGCCCGGGGGAGCAGTTCTTC
CDR3 protein: CASSLGPGEQFF

D gene: -
J gene: TRBJ2-3
V gene: TRBV6-5
clone size: -
CDR3 DNA: TGTGCCAGCAGTAGAGGGTACAGCACAGATACGCAGTATTTT
CDR3 protein: CASSRGYSTDTQYF

D gene: -
J gene: TRBJ2-7
V gene: TRBV27
clone size: -
CDR3 DNA: TGTGCCAGCAGTACTCACGGGAACTACGAGCAGTACTTC
CDR3 protein: CASSTHGNYEQYF

D gene: TRBD1
J gene: TRBJ2-7
V gene: TRBV9
clone size: -
CDR3 DNA: TGTGCCAGCAGCATGAATGGGGACAGTTACGAGCAGTACTTC
CDR3 protein: CASSMNGDSYEQYF

D gene: -
J gene: TRBJ2-4
V gene: TRBV6-1
clone size: -
CDR3 DNA: TGTGCCAGCAGAGGACGGGTACTAGCCAAAAACATTCAGTACTTC
CDR3 protein: CASRGRVLAKNIQYF

D gene: -
J gene: TRBJ2-7
V gene: TRBV18
clone size: -
CDR3 DNA: TGTGCCAGCTCACGCCCCGCCTACGAATACTACGAGCAGTACTTC
CDR3 protein: CASSRPAYEYYEQYF

D gene: -
J gene: TRBJ1-2
V gene: TRBV9
clone size: once
CDR3 DNA: TGTGCCAGCAGCGTAGGAGGGGGGCGCGAGGGCTACACCTTC
CDR3 protein: CASSVGGGREGYTF

D gene: TRBD2
J gene: TRBJ2-1
V gene: TRBV14
clone size: -
CDR3 DNA: TGTGCCAGCAGCCAAAAGCGGGGGGGCCTGAAGGAGCAGTTCTTC
CDR3 protein: CASSQKRGGLKEQFF

D gene: TRBD1
J gene: TRBJ1-2
V gene: TRBV28
clone size: medium-sized
CDR3 DNA: TGTGCCAGCAGTTTATTAGACAGGGGGGGGGATGGCTACACCTTC
CDR3 protein: CASSLLDRGGDGYTF